The text below deals with one T cell receptor (beta chain). Its antigen is unknown. The data were obtained in a study of cytomegalovirus exposure and HLA in healthy donors. As for the study in general: There were around 100 million unique TCR beta sequences, drawn from 150 million to 200 million T cells, in an earlier analysis. Points from the study as a whole: Sequences of the TCR beta chain were said to predict the HLA-A and HLA-B alleles of most subjects accurately. Among the CMV-associated chains, a few were confirmed in vitro as specific for CMV antigens.

PCR employed 60 Vbeta and 13 Jbeta primers. The table came from immunoSEQ multiplex PCR; TCRdb's copy has only in-frame clones and leaves some out. This table holds about 99,000 clones, around three quarters found once. Germline CDR1 is MNHEY and CDR2 is SVGAGI. This CDR3 contains 14 residues. V was clipped by 6 bases and J by 0 bases; unmatched bases: 0. The sequenced material came from PBMCs. This sequence was found in a woman between 18 and 30 years old in good health and CMV-seropositive. V gene TRBV6-5 combines with J gene TRBJ2-2; 8 bases line up with TRBD2. For the CDR3, the DNA is TGTGCCAGCAGACTAGCGGCGAACACCGGGGAGCTGTTTTTT. It is translated as CASRLAANTGELFF.